This T cell receptor (beta chain) was recorded in a study of blood T cell repertoires in COVID-19 (dated by TCRdb to the early 2020s). For the wider study: The collaborator samples originated in the United States, Italy and Spain and spanned the acute and convalescent phases of COVID-19. The prospective study material was composed of cDNA or gDNA derived from T cells, B-cell-depleted T cells, or PBMCs. Deeply sampled blood TCRbeta repertoires from subjects exposed to, actively infected with, or recovered from COVID-19 were included in the dataset. The repertoires were released in a freely available public database intended as a resource for research on the immune response to SARS-CoV-2. The samples were drawn from two sources: the first 160 participants of the ongoing ImmuneRACE study, and 950 to 1,500 subjects contributed by 6 global collaborators. The sample metadata nearly always contained a de-identified subject ID, COVID-19 status, age in years and sex. HLA class I and class II types, where available, came from metadata supplied by the sample provider rather than from assay-based typing.

The collaborating institutions used their own protocols to collect whole blood in K2EDTA tubes. For TCRbeta analysis, collaborators shipped samples as frozen whole blood, isolated PBMCs, or DNA extracted from either of those sample types. TCRbeta CDR3 regions were amplified from genomic DNA by means of the immunoSEQ Assay, a bias-controlled multiplex PCR. The source study handled its data this way. Nucleated cell counts per sample were estimated from amplification of reference gene primers within the assay. Sequence reads were collapsed and filtered to measure the absolute abundance of every unique TCRbeta CDR3 rearrangement. Productive Simpson clonality was computed per sample as the square root of Simpson's diversity index over productive rearrangements. This is the immuneACCESS table as TCRdb keeps it, with only in-frame sequences that have V and J called. A part of the clones is gone; compared with another copy, unresolved V genes explain less than half, and the rest is unexplained. V and J calls and clone size follow that table, whereas D and trimming were derived from the DNA. The sample has 150,000 or so clones on record, around 83% of them singletons. The ten biggest clones cover about 7.8% of the sample.

From its cysteine to its phenylalanine, the CDR3 spans 11 amino acids. Left in the record is the CDR3 DNA by itself, 33 bases read in frame from the first base. The germline V gene (reference sequence) supplies CDR1 SSHAT and CDR2 FNYEAQ. Trimming removed 4 bases from V and 6 bases from J, leaving 6 bases between the germline ends. A word on this clone: Its antigen has not been determined. Base qualities are not provided; no much larger clone lies one nucleotide away.

Beyond this particular receptor, the publication reports: The amount of clinical and demographic metadata varied by source and participant and was provided uncurated.

In this chain, TRBV7-7 is recombined with TRBJ2-5, and TRBD2 may be the D gene, going by 5 matching bases. Sample: peripheral blood. The receptor comes from a woman aged 45-65 years in a cohort sampled during active or convalescent COVID-19. The sequenced DNA: TGTGCCAGCAGCTCCGGGAAGACCCAGTACTTC. It specifies CASSSGKTQYF.